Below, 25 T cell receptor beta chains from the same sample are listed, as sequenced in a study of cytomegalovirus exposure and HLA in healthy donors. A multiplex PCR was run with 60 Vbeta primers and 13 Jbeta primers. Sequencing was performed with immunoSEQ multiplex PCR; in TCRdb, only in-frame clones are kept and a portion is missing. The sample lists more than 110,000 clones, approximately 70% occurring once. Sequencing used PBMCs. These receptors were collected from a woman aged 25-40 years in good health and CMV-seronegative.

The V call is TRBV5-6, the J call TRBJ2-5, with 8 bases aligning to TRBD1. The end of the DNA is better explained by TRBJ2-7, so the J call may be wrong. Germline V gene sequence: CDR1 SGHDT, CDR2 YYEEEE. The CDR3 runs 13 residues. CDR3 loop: CASSSTGGYEQYF. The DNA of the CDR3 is TGTGCCAGCAGTTCTACAGGGGGCTACGAGCAGTACTTC.

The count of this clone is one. This CDR3 reads CSVVEVSAEAFF. The CDR3 bases are TGCAGCGTTGTTGAGGTTAGTGCTGAAGCTTTCTTT. The chain combines TRBV29-1 with TRBJ1-1, with D unresolved. The V end lost 4 bases, the J end lost 6 bases, and 12 bases lay between the germline ends. This CDR3 contains 12 residues. CDR1 and CDR2 from the germline V gene are SQVTM and ANQGSEA.

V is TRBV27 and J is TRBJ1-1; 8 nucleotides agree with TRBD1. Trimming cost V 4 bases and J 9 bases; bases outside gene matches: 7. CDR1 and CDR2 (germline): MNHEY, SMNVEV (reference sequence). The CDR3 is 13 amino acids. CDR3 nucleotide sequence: TGTGCCAGCAGTTCGGGCAGGGGGCTTAAAGCTTTCTTT. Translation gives CASSSGRGLKAFF.

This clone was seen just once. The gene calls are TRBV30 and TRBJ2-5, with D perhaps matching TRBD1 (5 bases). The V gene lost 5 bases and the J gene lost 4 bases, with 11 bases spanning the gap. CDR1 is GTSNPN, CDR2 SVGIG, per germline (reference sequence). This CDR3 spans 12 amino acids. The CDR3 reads CAWAGSGETQYF. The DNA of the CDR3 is TGTGCCTGGGCAGGGTCCGGAGAGACCCAGTACTTC.

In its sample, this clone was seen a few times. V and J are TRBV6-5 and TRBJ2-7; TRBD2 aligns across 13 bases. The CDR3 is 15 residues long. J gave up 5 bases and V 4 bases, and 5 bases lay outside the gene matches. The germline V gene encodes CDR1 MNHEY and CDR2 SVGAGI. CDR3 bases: TGTGCCAGCAGTTTGGGACTAGCGGGGTCCCACGAGCAGTACTTC. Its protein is CASSLGLAGSHEQYF.

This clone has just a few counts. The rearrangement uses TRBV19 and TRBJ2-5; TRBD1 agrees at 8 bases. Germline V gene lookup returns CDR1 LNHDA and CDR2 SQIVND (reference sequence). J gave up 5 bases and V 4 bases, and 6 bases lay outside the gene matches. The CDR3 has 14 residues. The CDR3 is CASSTQGAFETQYF. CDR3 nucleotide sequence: TGTGCCAGTAGTACCCAGGGGGCATTCGAGACCCAGTACTTC.

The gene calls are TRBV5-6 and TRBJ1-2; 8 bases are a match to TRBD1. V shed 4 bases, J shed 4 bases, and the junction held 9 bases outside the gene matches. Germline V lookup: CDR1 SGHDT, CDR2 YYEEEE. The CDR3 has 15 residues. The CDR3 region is CASSLGQGGTYGYTF. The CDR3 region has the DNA TGTGCCAGCAGCCTTGGACAGGGAGGGACCTATGGCTACACCTTC.

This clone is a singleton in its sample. CDR3 in DNA: TGTGCCAGCAGTGAATCGGGGGGAGGCGAGCAGTACTTC. Translating it yields CASSESGGGEQYF. The gene calls are TRBV2 and TRBJ2-7; TRBD2 aligns across 7 bases. Germline assignment: CDR1 SNHLY and CDR2 FYNNEI. V lost 2 bases, J lost 6 bases, and 4 bases stayed unmatched. The CDR3 consists of 13 residues.

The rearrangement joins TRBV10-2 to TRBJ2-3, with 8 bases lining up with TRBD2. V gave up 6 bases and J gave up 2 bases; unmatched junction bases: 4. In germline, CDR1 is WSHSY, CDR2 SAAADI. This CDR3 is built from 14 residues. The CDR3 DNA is TGCGCCAGCAGGATTAGCGGGAACACAGATACGCAGTATTTT. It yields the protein CASRISGNTDTQYF.

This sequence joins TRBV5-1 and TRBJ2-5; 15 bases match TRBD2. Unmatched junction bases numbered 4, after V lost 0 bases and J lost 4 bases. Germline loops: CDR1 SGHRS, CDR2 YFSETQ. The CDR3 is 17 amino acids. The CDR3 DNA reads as TGCGCCAGCAGCTTGGGGACTAGCGGGGGGGCCAGAGAGACCCAGTACTTC. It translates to CASSLGTSGGARETQYF.

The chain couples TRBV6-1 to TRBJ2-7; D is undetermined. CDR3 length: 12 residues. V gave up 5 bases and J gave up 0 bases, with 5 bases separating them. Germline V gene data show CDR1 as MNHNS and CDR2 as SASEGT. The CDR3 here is CASSMSSYEQYF. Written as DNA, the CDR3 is TGTGCCAGCAGTATGAGCTCCTACGAGCAGTACTTC.

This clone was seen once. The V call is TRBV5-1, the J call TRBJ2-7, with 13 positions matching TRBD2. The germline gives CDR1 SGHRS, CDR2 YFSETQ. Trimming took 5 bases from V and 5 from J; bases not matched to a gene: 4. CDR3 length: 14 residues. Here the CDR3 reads CASSFGTSGDEQYV. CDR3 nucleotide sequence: TGCGCCAGCAGTTTCGGGACTAGCGGGGACGAGCAGTACGTC.

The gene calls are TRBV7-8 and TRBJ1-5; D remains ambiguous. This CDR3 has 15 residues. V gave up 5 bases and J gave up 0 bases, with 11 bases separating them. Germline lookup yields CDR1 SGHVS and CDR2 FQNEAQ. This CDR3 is CASSPDGNSNQPQHF. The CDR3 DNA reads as TGTGCCAGCAGCCCAGACGGGAATAGCAATCAGCCCCAGCATTTT.

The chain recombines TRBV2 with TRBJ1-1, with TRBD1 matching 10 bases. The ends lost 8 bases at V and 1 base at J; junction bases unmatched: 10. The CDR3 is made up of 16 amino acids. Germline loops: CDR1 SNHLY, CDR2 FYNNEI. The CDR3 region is CASSSGTGASNTEAFF. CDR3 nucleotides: TGTGCCAGCTCGTCCGGGACAGGGGCATCGAACACTGAAGCTTTCTTT.

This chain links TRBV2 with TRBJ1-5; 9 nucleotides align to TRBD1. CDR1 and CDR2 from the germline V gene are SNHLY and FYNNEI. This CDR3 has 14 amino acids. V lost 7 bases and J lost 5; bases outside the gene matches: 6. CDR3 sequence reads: CASKERTGDQPQHF. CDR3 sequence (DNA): TGTGCCAGCAAAGAAAGGACAGGGGATCAGCCCCAGCATTTT.

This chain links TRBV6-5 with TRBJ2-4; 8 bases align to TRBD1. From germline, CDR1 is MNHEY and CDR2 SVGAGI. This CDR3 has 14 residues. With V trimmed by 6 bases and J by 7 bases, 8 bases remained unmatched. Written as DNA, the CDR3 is TGTGCCAGCAGCATGGACAGGGCTATGAACATTCAGTACTTC. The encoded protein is CASSMDRAMNIQYF.

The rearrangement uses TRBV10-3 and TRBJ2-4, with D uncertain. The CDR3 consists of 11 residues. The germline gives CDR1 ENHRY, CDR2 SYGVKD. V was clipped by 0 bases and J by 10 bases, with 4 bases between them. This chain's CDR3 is CAISESRIQYF. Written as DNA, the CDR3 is TGTGCCATCAGTGAGTCTCGGATTCAGTACTTC.

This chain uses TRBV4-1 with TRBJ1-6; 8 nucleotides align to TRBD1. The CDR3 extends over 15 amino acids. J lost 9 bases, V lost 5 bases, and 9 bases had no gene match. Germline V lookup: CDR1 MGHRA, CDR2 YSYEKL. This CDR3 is CASSSQGVQSSPLHF. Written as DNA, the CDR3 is TGCGCCAGCAGCTCACAGGGGGTTCAGAGTTCACCCCTCCACTTT.

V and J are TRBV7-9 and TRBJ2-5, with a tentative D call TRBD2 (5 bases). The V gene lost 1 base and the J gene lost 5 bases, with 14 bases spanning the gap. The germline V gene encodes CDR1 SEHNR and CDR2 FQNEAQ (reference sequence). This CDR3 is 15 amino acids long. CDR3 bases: TGTGCCAGCAGCTTAGTAGTCGGGGTCGTTGAGACCCAGTACTTC. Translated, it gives CASSLVVGVVETQYF.

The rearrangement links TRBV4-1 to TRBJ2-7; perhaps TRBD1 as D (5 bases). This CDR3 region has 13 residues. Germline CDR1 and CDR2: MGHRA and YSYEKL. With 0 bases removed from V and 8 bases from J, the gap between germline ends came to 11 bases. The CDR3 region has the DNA TGCGCCAGCAGCCAAGACGGGTACAGGAAGCAGTACGTC. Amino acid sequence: CASSQDGYRKQYV.

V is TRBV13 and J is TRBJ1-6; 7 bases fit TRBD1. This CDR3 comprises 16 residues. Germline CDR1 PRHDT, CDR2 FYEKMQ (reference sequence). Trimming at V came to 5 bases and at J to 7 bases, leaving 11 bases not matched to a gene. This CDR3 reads CASSPWDSLPNSPLHF. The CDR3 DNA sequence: TGTGCCAGCAGCCCTTGGGACAGCCTCCCAAATTCACCCCTCCACTTT.

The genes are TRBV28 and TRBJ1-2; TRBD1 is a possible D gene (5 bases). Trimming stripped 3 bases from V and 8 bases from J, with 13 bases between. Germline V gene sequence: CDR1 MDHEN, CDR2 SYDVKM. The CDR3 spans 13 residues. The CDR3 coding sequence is TGTGCCAGCAGTTTGGCAGGGTCTAACGGCTACACCTTC. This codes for CASSLAGSNGYTF.

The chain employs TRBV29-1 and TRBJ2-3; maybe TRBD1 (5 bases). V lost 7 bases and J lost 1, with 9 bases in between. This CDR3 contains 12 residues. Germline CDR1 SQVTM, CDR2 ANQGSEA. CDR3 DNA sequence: TGCAGCGGGTTGACAGGCACAGATACGCAGTATTTT. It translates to CSGLTGTDTQYF.

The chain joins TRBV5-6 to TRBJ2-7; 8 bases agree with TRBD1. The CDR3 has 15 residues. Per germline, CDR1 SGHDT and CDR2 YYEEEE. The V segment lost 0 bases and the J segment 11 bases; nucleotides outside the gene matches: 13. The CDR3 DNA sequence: TGTGCCAGCAGCTTGGGGATCCAGGGGGCTAGTGTCGAGTACGTC. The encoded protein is CASSLGIQGASVEYV.

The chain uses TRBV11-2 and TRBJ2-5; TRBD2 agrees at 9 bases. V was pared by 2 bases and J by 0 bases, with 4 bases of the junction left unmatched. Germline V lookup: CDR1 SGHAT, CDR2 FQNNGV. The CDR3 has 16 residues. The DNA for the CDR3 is TGTGCCAGCAGCTTAATGGCGGGAGGGTACCAAGAGACCCAGTACTTC. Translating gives CASSLMAGGYQETQYF. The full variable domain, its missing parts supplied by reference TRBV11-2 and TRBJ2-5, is EAGVAQSPRYKIIEKRQSVAFWCNPISGHATLYWYQQILGQGPKLLIQFQNNGVVDDSQLPKDRFSAERLKGVDSTLKIQPAKLEDSAVYLCASSLMAGGYQETQYFGPGTRLLVL.